This T cell receptor beta chain derives from a study of cytomegalovirus exposure and HLA in healthy donors. Study-wide points: Productive rates of about 90% or about 30% were seen for most TCR beta V segments in an earlier analysis. The study designated 150 or so TCR beta chains cytomegalovirus-associated. Per a later analysis, HLA-associated TCR beta chains showed more clonal expansion than other, equally common TCR beta chains.

Points on this clone: The antigen is undetermined.

Vbeta (60) and Jbeta (13) primers were used in the PCR. As handled by the study authors: There were about 80 million unique TCR beta chains by a later count, and approximately 10 million of them were shared. The protocol was immunoSEQ multiplex PCR, while the TCRdb copy is restricted to in-frame clones and leaves out a portion. V and J calls and clone size follow that table, whereas D and trimming were derived from the DNA. The sample lists 150,000 or so clones, roughly 9.8% occurring once. Sequenced input: PBMCs. The receptor's source is a man aged 45-65 years in good health and CMV-seronegative.

The CDR3 DNA sequence: TGTGCCGGACCTCTTGGACACTTGAACACTGAAGCTTTCTTT. Its translation: CAGPLGHLNTEAFF. V is TRBV7-8 and J is TRBJ1-1; a possible D gene is TRBD1 (5 bases). There are 14 residues in the CDR3. Germline V gene lookup returns CDR1 SGHVS and CDR2 FQNEAQ. With 11 bases removed from V and 0 bases from J, the gap between germline ends came to 16 bases.